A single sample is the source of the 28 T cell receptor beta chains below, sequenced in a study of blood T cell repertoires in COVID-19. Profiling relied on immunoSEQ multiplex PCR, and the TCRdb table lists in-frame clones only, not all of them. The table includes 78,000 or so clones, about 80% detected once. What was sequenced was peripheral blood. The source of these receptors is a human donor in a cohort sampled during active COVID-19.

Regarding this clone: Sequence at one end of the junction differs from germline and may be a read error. Here the CDR3 reads CASKVGDTAGDTF. DNA for the CDR3: TGTGCCAGCAAGGTAGGGGACACCGCTGGCGACACCTTC. The chain has TRBV6-5 and TRBJ1-2; TRBD1 might be the D (6 bases). The CDR3 runs 13 residues. Germline V gene data show CDR1 as MNHEY and CDR2 as SVGAGI.

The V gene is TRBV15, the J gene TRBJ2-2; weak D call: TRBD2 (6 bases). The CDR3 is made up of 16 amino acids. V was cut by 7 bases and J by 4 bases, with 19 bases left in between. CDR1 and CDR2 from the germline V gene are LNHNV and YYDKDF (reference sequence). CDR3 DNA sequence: TGTGCCACCACACGAAGGGGACTGGGTCTCACCGGGGAGCTGTTTTTT. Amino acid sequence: CATTRRGLGLTGELFF.

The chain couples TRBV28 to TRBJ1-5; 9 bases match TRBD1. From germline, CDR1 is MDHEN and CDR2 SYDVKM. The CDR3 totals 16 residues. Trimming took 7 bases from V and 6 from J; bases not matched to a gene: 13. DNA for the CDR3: TGTGCCAGCATCCCTATGGGGACAGGGAGGGGTCAGCCCCAGCATTTT. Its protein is CASIPMGTGRGQPQHF.

This CDR3 reads CASSLPGGLEQFF. The DNA of the CDR3 is TGTGCCAGCAGTTTACCGGGAGGCCTTGAGCAGTTCTTC. The J gene is TRBJ2-1, the V gene TRBV28; 7 nucleotides agree with TRBD2. The CDR3 length is 13 residues. With V trimmed by 2 bases and J by 9 bases, 4 bases remained unmatched. Germline V gene sequence: CDR1 MDHEN, CDR2 SYDVKM. Full variable domain (missing parts from reference TRBV28 and TRBJ2-1): DVKVTQSSRYLVKRTGEKVFLECVQDMDHENMFWYRQDPGLGLRLIYFSYDVKMKEKGDIPEGYSVSREKKERFSLILESASTNQTSMYLCASSLPGGLEQFFGPGTRLTVL.

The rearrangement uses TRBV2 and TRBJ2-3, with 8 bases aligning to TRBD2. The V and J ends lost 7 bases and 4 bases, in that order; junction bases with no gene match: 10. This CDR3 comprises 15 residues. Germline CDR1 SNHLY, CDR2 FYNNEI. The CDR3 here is CASTLGAGGSDTQYF. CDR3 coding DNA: TGTGCCAGCACTCTCGGGGCGGGGGGATCAGATACGCAGTATTTT.

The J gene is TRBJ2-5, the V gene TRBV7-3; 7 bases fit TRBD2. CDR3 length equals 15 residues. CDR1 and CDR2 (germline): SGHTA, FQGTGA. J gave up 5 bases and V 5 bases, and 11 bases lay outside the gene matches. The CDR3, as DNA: TGTGCCAGCAGCCCGTTGGGACTACAAGGGGAGACCCAGTACTTC. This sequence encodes CASSPLGLQGETQYF.

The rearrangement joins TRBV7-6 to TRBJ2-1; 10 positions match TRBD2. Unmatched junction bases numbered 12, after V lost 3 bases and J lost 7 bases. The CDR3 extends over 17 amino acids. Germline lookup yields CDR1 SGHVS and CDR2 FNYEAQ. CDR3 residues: CASSLETSGSPRNEQFF. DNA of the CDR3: TGTGCCAGCAGCTTGGAGACTAGCGGGTCCCCCAGGAATGAGCAGTTCTTC.

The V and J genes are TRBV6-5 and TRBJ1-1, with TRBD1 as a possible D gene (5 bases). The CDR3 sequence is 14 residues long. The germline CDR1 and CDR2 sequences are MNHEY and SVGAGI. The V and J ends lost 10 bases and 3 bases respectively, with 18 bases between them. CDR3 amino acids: CATQLGPGDTEAFF. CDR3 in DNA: TGTGCCACCCAATTAGGGCCGGGGGACACTGAAGCTTTCTTT.

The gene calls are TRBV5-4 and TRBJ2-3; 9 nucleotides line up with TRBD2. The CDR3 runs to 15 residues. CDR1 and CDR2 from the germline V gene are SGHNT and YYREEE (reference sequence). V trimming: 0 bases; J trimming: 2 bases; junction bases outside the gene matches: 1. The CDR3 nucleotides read TGTGCCAGCAGCTTGGGACTAGCGGACACAGATACGCAGTATTTT. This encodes CASSLGLADTDTQYF.

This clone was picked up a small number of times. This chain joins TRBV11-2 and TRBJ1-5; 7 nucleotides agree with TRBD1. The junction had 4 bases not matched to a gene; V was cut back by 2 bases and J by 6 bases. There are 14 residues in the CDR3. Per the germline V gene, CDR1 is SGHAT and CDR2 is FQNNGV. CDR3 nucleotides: TGTGCCAGCAGCTTAACAGGGGCCAGTCAGCCCCAGCATTTT. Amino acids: CASSLTGASQPQHF.

The CDR3 nucleotides read TGTGCCAGCAGCCAAGCGGGGAGACAGAACACTGAAGCTTTCTTT. This gives the protein CASSQAGRQNTEAFF. The J gene is TRBJ1-1, the V gene TRBV3-1 (or the pseudogene TRBV3-2); no firm D call. With 1 base removed from V and 1 base from J, the gap between germline ends came to 10 bases. The CDR3 contains 15 residues. Germline lookup yields CDR1 LGHDT and CDR2 YNNKEL (reference sequence).

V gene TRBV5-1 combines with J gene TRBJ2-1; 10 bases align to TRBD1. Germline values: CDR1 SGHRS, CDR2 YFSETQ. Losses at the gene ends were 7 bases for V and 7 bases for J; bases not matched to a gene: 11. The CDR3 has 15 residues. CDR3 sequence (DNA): TGCGCCAGCTCACGCGGGACAGGGGCCGGTAATGAGCAGTTCTTC. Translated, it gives CASSRGTGAGNEQFF.

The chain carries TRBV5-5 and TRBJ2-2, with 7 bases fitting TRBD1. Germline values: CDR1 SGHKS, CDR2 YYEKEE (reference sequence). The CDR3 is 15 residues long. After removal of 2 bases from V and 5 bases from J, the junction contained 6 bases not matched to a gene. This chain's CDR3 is CASSFGRGMTGELFF. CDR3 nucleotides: TGTGCCAGCAGCTTTGGCAGGGGGATGACCGGGGAGCTGTTTTTT. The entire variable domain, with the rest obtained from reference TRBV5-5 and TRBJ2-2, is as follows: DAGVTQSPTHLIKTRGQQVTLRCSPISGHKSVSWYQQVLGQGPQFIFQYYEKEERGRGNFPDRFSARQFPNYSSELNVNALLLGDSALYLCASSFGRGMTGELFFGEGSRLTVL.

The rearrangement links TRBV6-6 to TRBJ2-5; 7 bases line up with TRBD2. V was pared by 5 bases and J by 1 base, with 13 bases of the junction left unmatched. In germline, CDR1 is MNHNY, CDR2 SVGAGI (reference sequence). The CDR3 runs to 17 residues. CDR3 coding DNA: TGTGCCAGCAGTCCCCCCACAGGACGGGGGGTCCAAGAGACCCAGTACTTC. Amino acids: CASSPPTGRGVQETQYF.

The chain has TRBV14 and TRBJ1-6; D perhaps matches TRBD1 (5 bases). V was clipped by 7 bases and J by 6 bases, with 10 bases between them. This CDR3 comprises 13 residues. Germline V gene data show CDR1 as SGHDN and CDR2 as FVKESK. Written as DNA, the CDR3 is TGTGCCAGCAAAAAAGGGGCTAATTCACCCCTCCACTTT. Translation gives CASKKGANSPLHF.

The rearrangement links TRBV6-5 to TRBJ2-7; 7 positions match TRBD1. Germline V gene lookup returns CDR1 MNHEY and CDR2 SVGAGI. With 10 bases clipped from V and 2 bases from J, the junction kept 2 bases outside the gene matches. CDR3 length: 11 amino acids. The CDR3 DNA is TGTGCCATCGGGACAGCCTACGAGCAGTACTTC. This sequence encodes CAIGTAYEQYF.

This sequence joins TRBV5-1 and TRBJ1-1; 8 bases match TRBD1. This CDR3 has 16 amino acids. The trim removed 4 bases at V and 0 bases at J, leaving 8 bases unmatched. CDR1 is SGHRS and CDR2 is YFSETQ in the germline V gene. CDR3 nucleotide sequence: TGCGCCAGCAGCCCAGGACAGGGCGTCATGAACACTGAAGCTTTCTTT. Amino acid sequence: CASSPGQGVMNTEAFF.

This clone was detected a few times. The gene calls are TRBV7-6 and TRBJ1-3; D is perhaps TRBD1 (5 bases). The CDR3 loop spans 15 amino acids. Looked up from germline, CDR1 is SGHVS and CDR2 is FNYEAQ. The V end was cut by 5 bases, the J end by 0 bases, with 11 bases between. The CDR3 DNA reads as TGTGCCAGCAGCCGCGGGACGGCCTCTGGAAACACCATATATTTT. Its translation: CASSRGTASGNTIYF.

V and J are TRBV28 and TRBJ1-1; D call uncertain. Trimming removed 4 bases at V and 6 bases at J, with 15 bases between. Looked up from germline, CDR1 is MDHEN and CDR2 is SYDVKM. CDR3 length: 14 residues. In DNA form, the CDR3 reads TGTGCCAGCAGTTCGCCGGGTAGGAGATCTGAAGCTTTCTTT. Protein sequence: CASSSPGRRSEAFF. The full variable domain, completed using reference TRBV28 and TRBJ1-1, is DVKVTQSSRYLVKRTGEKVFLECVQDMDHENMFWYRQDPGLGLRLIYFSYDVKMKEKGDIPEGYSVSREKKERFSLILESASTNQTSMYLCASSSPGRRSEAFFGQGTRLTVV.

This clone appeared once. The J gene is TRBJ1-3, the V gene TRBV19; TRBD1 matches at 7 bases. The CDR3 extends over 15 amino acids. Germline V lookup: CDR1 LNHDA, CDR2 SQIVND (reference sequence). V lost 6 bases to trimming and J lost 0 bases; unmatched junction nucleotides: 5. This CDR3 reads CASSEDRLSGNTIYF. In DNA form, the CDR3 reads TGTGCCAGTAGCGAGGACAGGCTCTCTGGAAACACCATATATTTT.

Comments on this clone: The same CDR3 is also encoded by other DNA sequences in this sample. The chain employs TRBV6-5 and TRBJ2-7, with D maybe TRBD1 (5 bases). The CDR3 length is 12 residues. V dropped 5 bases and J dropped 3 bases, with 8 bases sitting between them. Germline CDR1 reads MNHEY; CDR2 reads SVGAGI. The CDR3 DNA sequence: TGTGCCAGCAGTCCAACAGGCTACGAGCAGTACTTC. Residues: CASSPTGYEQYF.

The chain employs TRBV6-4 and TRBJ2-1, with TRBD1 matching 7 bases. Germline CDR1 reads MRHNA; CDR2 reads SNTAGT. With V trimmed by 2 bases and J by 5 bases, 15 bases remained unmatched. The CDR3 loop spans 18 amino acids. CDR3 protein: CASSDRPTGEGRNNEQFF. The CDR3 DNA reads TGTGCCAGCAGTGACCGGCCCACAGGGGAAGGAAGGAACAATGAGCAGTTCTTC.

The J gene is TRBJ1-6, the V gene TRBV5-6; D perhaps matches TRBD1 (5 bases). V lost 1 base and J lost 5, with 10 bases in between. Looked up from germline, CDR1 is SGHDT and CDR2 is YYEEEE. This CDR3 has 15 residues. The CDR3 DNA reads TGTGCCAGCAGCTTGCCGACAGTAAATAATTCACCCCTCCACTTT. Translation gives CASSLPTVNNSPLHF.

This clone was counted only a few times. The DNA for the CDR3 is TGTGCCAGCAGCTTAGGGGGAAGGGAGAGTGAAGCTTTCTTT. This codes for CASSLGGRESEAFF. The chain employs TRBV7-9 and TRBJ1-1; D is unclear. Germline lookup yields CDR1 SEHNR and CDR2 FQNEAQ (reference sequence). V lost 1 base, J lost 7 bases, and 13 bases lay in between. The length of the CDR3 is 14 residues.

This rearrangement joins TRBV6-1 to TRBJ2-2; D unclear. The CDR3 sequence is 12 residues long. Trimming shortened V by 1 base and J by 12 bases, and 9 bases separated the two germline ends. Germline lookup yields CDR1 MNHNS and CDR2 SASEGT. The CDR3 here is CASSEGSQKLFF. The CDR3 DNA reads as TGTGCCAGCAGTGAAGGTAGCCAGAAGCTGTTTTTT.

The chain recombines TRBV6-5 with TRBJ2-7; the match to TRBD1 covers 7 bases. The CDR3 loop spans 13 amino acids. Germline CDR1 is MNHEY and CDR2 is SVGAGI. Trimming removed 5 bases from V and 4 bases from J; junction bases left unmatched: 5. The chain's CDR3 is CASSNRGKYEQYF. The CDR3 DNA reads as TGTGCCAGCAGTAACAGGGGAAAGTACGAGCAGTACTTC.

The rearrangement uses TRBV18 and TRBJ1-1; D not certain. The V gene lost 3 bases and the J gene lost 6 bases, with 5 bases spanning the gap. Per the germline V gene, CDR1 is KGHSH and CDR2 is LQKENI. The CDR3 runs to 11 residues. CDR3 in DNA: TGTGCCAGCTCACCTAGTTCTGAAGCTTTCTTT. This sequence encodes CASSPSSEAFF.

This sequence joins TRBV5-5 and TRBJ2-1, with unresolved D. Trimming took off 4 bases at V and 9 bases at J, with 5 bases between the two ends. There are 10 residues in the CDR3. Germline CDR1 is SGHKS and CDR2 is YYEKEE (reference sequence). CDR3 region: CASSQVEQFF. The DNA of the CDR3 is TGTGCCAGCAGCCAGGTTGAGCAGTTCTTC.